This T cell receptor (beta chain) was documented in a study of T-cell reconstitution after alpha-beta-depleted transplantation in children. The germline V gene has CDR1 MNHNS and CDR2 SASEGT. This CDR3 comprises 14 residues. With V trimmed by 2 bases and J by 4 bases, 1 base remained unmatched. Preparation of the TCRbeta library used unique molecular identifiers. TCRdb re-called the PCR reads with MiXCR, one entry per CDR3 protein. The repertoire includes approximately 400,000 distinct CDR3 sequences, approximately 11% of them detected once, and 4.5% to 6% sits in the top ten. This material consisted of PBMCs from the stem cell graft donor, taken from the stem cell graft. V and J are TRBV6-1 and TRBJ2-7; 11 bases align to TRBD2. The receptor's source is a human donor who donated a stem cell graft to a child with acute myeloid leukemia. CDR3 in DNA: TGTGCCAGCAGTGAACCTAGCGGGGGGTACGAGCAGTACGTC. Translation: CASSEPSGGYEQYV.